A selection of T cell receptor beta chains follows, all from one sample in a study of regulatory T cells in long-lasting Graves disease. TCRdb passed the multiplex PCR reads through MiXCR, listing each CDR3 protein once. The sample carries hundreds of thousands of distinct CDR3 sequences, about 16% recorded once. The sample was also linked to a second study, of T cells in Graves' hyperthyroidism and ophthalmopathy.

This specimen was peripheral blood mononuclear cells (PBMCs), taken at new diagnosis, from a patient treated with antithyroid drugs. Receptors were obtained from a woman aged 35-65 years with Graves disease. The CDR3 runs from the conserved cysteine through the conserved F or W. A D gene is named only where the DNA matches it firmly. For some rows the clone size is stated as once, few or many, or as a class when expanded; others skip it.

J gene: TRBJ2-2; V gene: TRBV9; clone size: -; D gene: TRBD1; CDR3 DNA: TGTGCCAGCAGCGTAGGACAGGGATCCCCGAAGGCCGGGGAGCTGTTTTTT; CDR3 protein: CASSVGQGSPKAGELFF
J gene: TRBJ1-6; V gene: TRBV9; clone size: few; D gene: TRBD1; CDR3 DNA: TGTGCCAGCAGCGTGGGGGACAGCCACTCACCCCTCCACTTT; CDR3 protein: CASSVGDSHSPLHF
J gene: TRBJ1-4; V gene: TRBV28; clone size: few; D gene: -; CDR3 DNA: TGTGCCAGCAGTTTTTTCGGCTTTGGTCTACAGCAAAAACTGTTTTTT; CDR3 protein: CASSFFGFGLQQKLFF
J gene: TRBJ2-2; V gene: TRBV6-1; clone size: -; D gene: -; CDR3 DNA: TGTGCCAGCAGGCGGGGGCTACTGAGTTCCGGGGAGCTGTTTTTT; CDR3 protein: CASRRGLLSSGELFF
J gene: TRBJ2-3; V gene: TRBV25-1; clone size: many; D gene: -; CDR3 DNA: TGTGCCAGCAGTGAACCCCAGGTTAGCACAGATACGCAGTATTTT; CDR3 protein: CASSEPQVSTDTQYF
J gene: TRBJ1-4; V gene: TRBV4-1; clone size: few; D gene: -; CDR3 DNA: TGCGCCAGCAGCCAAGGGAGGGTGAGCGAAAAACTGTTTTTT; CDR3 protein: CASSQGRVSEKLFF
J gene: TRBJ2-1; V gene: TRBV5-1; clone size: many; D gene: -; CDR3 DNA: TGCGCCAGCAGCCTCGGAAAAACAGGCTCGCAGTTCTTC; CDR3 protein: CASSLGKTGSQFF
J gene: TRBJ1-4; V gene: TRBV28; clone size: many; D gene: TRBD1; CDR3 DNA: TGTGCCAGCAGTCCCCCACGGGGGACAGGAGAAAAACTGTTTTTT; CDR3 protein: CASSPPRGTGEKLFF
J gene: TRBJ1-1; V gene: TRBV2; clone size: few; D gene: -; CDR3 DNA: TGTGCCAGCGGTGAACGGGCGGGAACTGAAGCTTTCTTT; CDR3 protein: CASGERAGTEAFF
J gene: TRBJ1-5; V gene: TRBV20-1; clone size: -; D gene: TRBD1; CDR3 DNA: TGCAGTGTTAACAGGGGTGGTCAGCCCCAGCATTTT; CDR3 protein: CSVNRGGQPQHF
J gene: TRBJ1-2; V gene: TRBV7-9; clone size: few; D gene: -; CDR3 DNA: TGTGCCAGCAGCTTTCCGGGCAGGGACTATGGCTACACCTTC; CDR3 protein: CASSFPGRDYGYTF